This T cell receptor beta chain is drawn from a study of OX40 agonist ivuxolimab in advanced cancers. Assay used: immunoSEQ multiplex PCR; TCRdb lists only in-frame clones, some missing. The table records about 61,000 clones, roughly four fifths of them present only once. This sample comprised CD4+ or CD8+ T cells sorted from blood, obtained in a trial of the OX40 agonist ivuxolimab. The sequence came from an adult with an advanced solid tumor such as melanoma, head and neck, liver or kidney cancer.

The CDR3 here is CASSPWDGSNEETQYF. For the CDR3, the DNA is TGTGCCAGCAGCCCATGGGACGGATCGAACGAAGAGACCCAGTACTTC. The chain uses TRBV7-2 and TRBJ2-5; D may be TRBD1 or TRBD2 (5 bases each). This CDR3 is built from 16 residues. Germline-derived CDR1 and CDR2 are SGHTA and FQGNSA. V was clipped by 5 bases and J by 3 bases, with 19 bases between them.